The 28 T cell receptor beta chains presented below share a single source sample, sequenced in a study of CD8+ T cells in alopecia areata. Once RNA had been extracted, it was reverse transcribed into cDNA to act as the sequencing template. The data were produced by immunoSEQ multiplex PCR, yet TCRdb's version contains in-frame clones alone and is incomplete. The table shows more than 90,000 clones, with around three fifths occurring only once. The treatment: oral pan-JAK inhibitor, 5-10 mg twice daily. The source material was CD8+ T cells sorted from blood, sampled at week 24, from a patient treated with tofacitinib. Every receptor here comes from a human donor with alopecia areata.

The J gene is TRBJ1-1, the V gene TRBV9, with D possibly TRBD1 on 5 matching bases. V lost 0 bases to trimming and J lost 4 bases, with 7 bases between them. Germline CDR1 reads SGDLS; CDR2 reads YYNGEE. The CDR3 consists of 13 residues. The CDR3 loop is CASSVGGATEAFF. Here the CDR3 DNA reads TGTGCCAGCAGCGTAGGAGGGGCCACTGAAGCTTTCTTT.

The chain carries TRBV27 and TRBJ1-1, with a weak D call TRBD1 (5 bases). The CDR3 covers 14 residues. Trimming cost V 7 bases and J 7 bases, with 19 bases left between them. Germline CDR1 and CDR2: MNHEY and SMNVEV (reference sequence). The CDR3 reads CASTPYGGTGEAFF. The DNA of the CDR3 is TGTGCCAGCACCCCCTATGGGGGAACAGGTGAAGCTTTCTTT.

The chain combines TRBV7-6 with TRBJ2-2, with 10 bases lining up with TRBD1. Per the germline V gene, CDR1 is SGHVS and CDR2 is FNYEAQ. CDR3 length: 15 amino acids. V shed 5 bases and J 5 bases; nucleotides not matched to a gene: 5. In DNA, the CDR3 is TGTGCCAGCAGCCACCCGGGACAGGGGACCGGGGAGCTGTTTTTT. Protein sequence: CASSHPGQGTGELFF.

The J gene is TRBJ1-2, the V gene TRBV29-1, with D possibly TRBD1 on 6 matching bases. This CDR3 comprises 16 residues. CDR1 SQVTM and CDR2 ANQGSEA come from the germline V gene. V lost 0 bases and J 4 bases, leaving 18 bases between the germline ends. The CDR3 loop is CSVEDGPTDSFYGYTF. The CDR3 DNA reads as TGCAGCGTTGAAGATGGACCGACGGACAGCTTCTATGGCTACACCTTC. The whole variable domain, remainder taken from reference TRBV29-1 and TRBJ1-2, is SAVISQKPSRDICQRGTSLTIQCQVDSQVTMMFWYRQQPGQSLTLIATANQGSEATYESGFVIDKFPISRPNLTFSTLTVSNMSPEDSSIYLCSVEDGPTDSFYGYTFGSGTRLTVV.

The genes are TRBV27 and TRBJ2-1; D not resolved. CDR1 MNHEY and CDR2 SMNVEV come from the germline V gene (reference sequence). The CDR3 runs to 14 residues. V dropped 3 bases and J dropped 1 base, with 7 bases sitting between them. As DNA, the CDR3 is TGTGCCAGCAGTTTGCGCCTTTCCTACAATGAGCAGTTCTTC. This gives the protein CASSLRLSYNEQFF.

V is TRBV23-1 and J is TRBJ2-1; D unclear. TRBV23-1 carries the ORF label, with uncertain function. V gave up 3 bases and J gave up 6 bases, with 18 bases separating them. The CDR3 runs 16 residues. Here the CDR3 reads CASSQKAGDLRNEQFF. DNA for the CDR3: TGCGCCAGCAGTCAGAAGGCAGGAGATTTGCGCAATGAGCAGTTCTTC.

The CDR3 here is CASSLGGNLYEEKLFF. Here the CDR3 DNA reads TGTGCCAGCAGCTTAGGAGGCAACCTTTATGAGGAAAAACTGTTTTTT. The gene calls are TRBV13 and TRBJ1-4; no reliable D call. Trimming left V 0 bases short and J 8 bases short, with 16 bases between. From germline, CDR1 is PRHDT and CDR2 FYEKMQ (reference sequence). This CDR3 spans 16 amino acids.

The V call is TRBV7-9, the J call TRBJ2-1; perhaps TRBD1 as D (7 bases). Per the germline V gene, CDR1 is SEHNR and CDR2 is FQNEAQ (reference sequence). This CDR3 contains 15 residues. The V and J ends lost 7 bases and 1 base respectively, with 14 bases between them. The DNA for the CDR3 is TGTGCCAGCATCCCGGGGGACAGATCCTACAATGAGCAGTTCTTC. Translation: CASIPGDRSYNEQFF.

The chain employs TRBV15 and TRBJ1-5, with 7 bases matching TRBD1. The CDR3 contains 16 residues. From germline, CDR1 is LNHNV and CDR2 YYDKDF (reference sequence). Trimming cost V 3 bases and J 4 bases; bases outside gene matches: 9. Here the CDR3 reads CATSREGAGPNQPQHF. CDR3 DNA: TGTGCCACCAGCAGGGAGGGGGCAGGGCCTAATCAGCCCCAGCATTTT.

This clone showed up just a few times. The genes are TRBV5-1 and TRBJ2-2; D perhaps matches TRBD2 (5 bases). From germline, CDR1 is SGHRS and CDR2 YFSETQ. Trimming stripped 1 base from V and 3 bases from J, with 7 bases between. The CDR3 has 14 residues. CDR3 DNA sequence: TGCGCCAGCAGCTTGAGGACTTACACCGGGGAGCTGTTTTTT. Encoded protein: CASSLRTYTGELFF.

The chain joins TRBV29-1 to TRBJ2-2; TRBD2 is a possible D gene (6 bases). With 7 bases removed from V and 1 base from J, the gap between germline ends came to 10 bases. Germline values: CDR1 SQVTM, CDR2 ANQGSEA. The CDR3 length is 13 residues. The CDR3 is CSAEGRNTGELFF. The DNA for the CDR3 is TGCAGCGCGGAGGGCAGGAACACCGGGGAGCTGTTTTTT.

This rearrangement joins TRBV6-6 to TRBJ1-1, with D unresolved. The V gene lost 1 base and the J gene lost 6 bases, with 3 bases spanning the gap. The germline CDR1 and CDR2 sequences are MNHNY and SVGAGI (reference sequence). The CDR3 has 11 residues. Here the CDR3 reads CASSYYAEAFF. The CDR3 DNA sequence: TGTGCCAGCAGTTACTACGCTGAAGCTTTCTTT.

This clone occurred many times. This rearrangement joins TRBV9 to TRBJ1-1; D remains unclear. V lost 4 bases to trimming and J lost 3 bases, with 16 bases between them. The CDR3 loop spans 15 amino acids. Germline CDR1 and CDR2: SGDLS and YYNGEE. CDR3 amino acids: CASSTEDAWDTEAFF. The CDR3 nucleotides read TGTGCCAGCAGCACCGAGGACGCCTGGGACACTGAAGCTTTCTTT.

The chain joins TRBV2 to TRBJ1-1; no clear D gene. Germline CDR1 and CDR2: SNHLY and FYNNEI. The CDR3 is made up of 13 amino acids. Trimming cost V 8 bases and J 4 bases, with 14 bases left between them. The CDR3 region is CASPEREATEAFF. In DNA, the CDR3 is TGTGCCAGCCCCGAGCGTGAGGCCACTGAAGCTTTCTTT.

This clone came up a few times. J is TRBJ1-6 and V is TRBV2; D gene unclear. CDR1 SNHLY and CDR2 FYNNEI come from the germline V gene. The CDR3 has 17 residues. V was trimmed by 6 bases and J by 0 bases, leaving 15 bases between them. The chain's CDR3 is CASSFFTGSSYNSPLHF. The CDR3 nucleotides are TGTGCCAGCAGCTTTTTCACCGGGAGCTCCTATAATTCACCCCTCCACTTT.

This clone was counted only a few times. The chain recombines TRBV7-8 with TRBJ2-5; the D is unclear. This CDR3 spans 16 amino acids. V was trimmed by 4 bases and J by 1 base, leaving 16 bases between them. Germline V gives CDR1 SGHVS, CDR2 FQNEAQ. The CDR3 sequence is CASSSESYSTQETQYF. In DNA, the CDR3 is TGTGCCAGCAGCTCGGAGAGTTATAGTACCCAAGAGACCCAGTACTTC.

The V call is TRBV5-1, the J call TRBJ2-7; 9 nucleotides align to TRBD2. Germline values: CDR1 SGHRS, CDR2 YFSETQ. The CDR3 is 16 residues long. J lost 2 bases, V lost 4 bases, and 10 bases had no gene match. The CDR3 DNA reads TGCGCCAGCAGCCTCTGGGGAGCGGGGGGTACCTACGAGCAGTACTTC. Its translation is CASSLWGAGGTYEQYF.

The rearrangement links TRBV30 to TRBJ1-5, with a weak D call TRBD1 (5 bases). Germline V CDR1 and CDR2: GTSNPN, SVGIG (reference sequence). Trimming pared 5 bases from V and 2 bases from J, leaving 13 bases between. This CDR3 contains 14 residues. CDR3 in DNA: TGTGCCTGGGGAAAGGGGCAGGGCAATCAGCCCCAGCATTTT. This encodes CAWGKGQGNQPQHF.

V and J are TRBV5-1 and TRBJ2-7; TRBD2 might be the D (6 bases). Trimming shortened V by 3 bases and J by 6 bases, and 22 bases separated the two germline ends. CDR3 length: 16 residues. The V gene's germline CDR1 is SGHRS and CDR2 YFSETQ. DNA of the CDR3: TGCGCCAGCAGCTGGACCCGGGGGACCGGCCCGTCCGAGCAGTACTTC. This sequence encodes CASSWTRGTGPSEQYF.

The chain uses TRBV11-2 and TRBJ2-5; TRBD2 matches 8 bases. V was clipped by 3 bases and J by 5 bases; unmatched bases: 17. This CDR3 contains 18 residues. Germline V CDR1 and CDR2: SGHAT, FQNNGV. The CDR3 here is CASSFPLSGGAQPETQYF. CDR3 coding DNA: TGTGCCAGCAGCTTTCCCCTCTCGGGGGGGGCGCAACCGGAGACCCAGTACTTC.

The J gene is TRBJ2-7, the V gene TRBV6-1; maybe TRBD1 (5 bases). The CDR3 loop spans 14 amino acids. V lost 4 bases, J lost 0 bases, and 10 bases lay in between. Germline lookup yields CDR1 MNHNS and CDR2 SASEGT. The CDR3 DNA is TGTGCCAGCAGTGCCCTAGGGGACTCCTACGAGCAGTACTTC. Translation gives CASSALGDSYEQYF.

The chain couples TRBV27 to TRBJ1-4; 7 nucleotides match TRBD1. The germline CDR1 and CDR2 sequences are MNHEY and SMNVEV (reference sequence). J gave up 6 bases and V 4 bases, and 8 bases lay outside the gene matches. CDR3 size: 15 residues. This CDR3 reads CASSSADRVYEKLFF. The CDR3 nucleotides are TGTGCCAGCAGTTCCGCCGACAGGGTTTATGAAAAACTGTTTTTT.

The V gene is TRBV5-6, the J gene TRBJ2-2; D may be TRBD1 or TRBD2 (5 bases each). The germline V gene has CDR1 SGHDT and CDR2 YYEEEE. With 1 base removed from V and 1 base from J, the gap between germline ends came to 14 bases. This CDR3 comprises 17 residues. The CDR3 is CASSLTGRAGNTGELFF. DNA of the CDR3: TGTGCCAGCAGCTTGACGGGACGGGCGGGGAACACCGGGGAGCTGTTTTTT.

The chain couples TRBV5-4 to TRBJ2-7, with 9 bases identical to TRBD1. Germline V CDR1 and CDR2: SGHNT, YYREEE (reference sequence). The length of the CDR3 is 15 residues. Losses at the gene ends were 3 bases for V and 3 bases for J; bases not matched to a gene: 7. CDR3 in DNA: TGTGCCAGCAGCTACCGAACAGGGGGCCTCTACGAGCAGTACTTC. Its translation is CASSYRTGGLYEQYF.

The V and J genes are TRBV5-6 and TRBJ2-1; TRBD1 matches at 9 bases. CDR3 length: 14 amino acids. Looked up from germline, CDR1 is SGHDT and CDR2 is YYEEEE. Losses at the gene ends were 2 bases for V and 4 bases for J; bases not matched to a gene: 1. The CDR3 DNA follows: TGTGCCAGCAGCTTCGGGACAGGGTACAATGAGCAGTTCTTC. As protein: CASSFGTGYNEQFF.

V is TRBV2 and J is TRBJ2-7; TRBD1 agrees at 8 bases. V lost 6 bases and J lost 1; bases outside the gene matches: 8. Germline CDR1 is SNHLY and CDR2 is FYNNEI. CDR3 length: 15 amino acids. This chain's CDR3 is CASSGLTGESYEQYF. CDR3 coding DNA: TGTGCCAGCAGCGGGTTGACAGGGGAATCCTACGAGCAGTACTTC. Full variable domain (rest looked up from reference TRBV2 and TRBJ2-7): EPEVTQTPSHQVTQMGQEVILRCVPISNHLYFYWYRQILGQKVEFLVSFYNNEISEKSEIFDDQFSVERPDGSNFTLKIRSTKLEDSAMYFCASSGLTGESYEQYFGPGTRLTVT.

This rearrangement joins TRBV11-2 to TRBJ2-1; D may be TRBD1 or TRBD2 (5 bases each). V was shortened by 1 base and J by 5 bases, with 21 bases between the two germline ends. CDR1 and CDR2 from the germline V gene are SGHAT and FQNNGV. This CDR3 comprises 18 residues. DNA for the CDR3: TGTGCCAGCAGCTTAGGGGGCCCATACCCCTCGGAGGACAATGAGCAGTTCTTC. Its translation is CASSLGGPYPSEDNEQFF.

DNA for the CDR3: TGCAGCGTTGAGCAATCAGGGTTACCTTTACGTGAAGCTTTCTTT. Protein: CSVEQSGLPLREAFF. The chain employs TRBV29-1 and TRBJ1-1; a possible D gene is TRBD1 (5 bases). V was trimmed by 3 bases and J by 7 bases, leaving 21 bases between them. This CDR3 is 15 amino acids long. Germline assignment: CDR1 SQVTM and CDR2 ANQGSEA.